This TCR beta chain was captured by sequencing in a study of shared clonotypes between healthy human individuals. Study outcomes and limitations: Naive subsets generally had larger estimated richness than memory subsets. The diversity represented, both genetic and in exposure history, was limited by few donors.

Worth noting for this clone: As yet, its antigen is unknown.

V lost 3 bases and J 2 bases, leaving 10 bases between the germline ends. The CDR3 has 14 residues. CDR1 is SEHNR, CDR2 FQNEAQ, per germline (reference sequence). Positive CCR7 selection of CD45RO-negative cells yielded the naive CD8 cells, and terminally differentiated effector memory CD45RA+ cells were excluded. Recent vaccinations or acute infections were absent in the healthy HIV-negative adult donors. Method: immunoSEQ multiplex PCR; TCRdb's copy keeps in-frame clones and lacks some. The sample lists fewer than 800,000 clones, 92% occurring once. The sequence came from a man aged 25-45 years in good health. The sequencing input was naive CD8+ T cells sorted from blood. This chain connects TRBV7-9 to TRBJ2-5; tentatively, D is TRBD1 (5 bases). CDR3 nucleotides: TGTGCCAGCAGCTTCCCGGACACACAAGAGACCCAGTACTTC. Protein product: CASSFPDTQETQYF.